A single sample is the source of the 23 T cell receptor beta chains below, sequenced in a study of spatial heterogeneity in lung cancer. Study-level points and caveats: Tumors with more nonsynonymous mutations had more expanded intratumoral alpha and beta TCRs.

Each CDR3 protein gets one entry after TCRdb re-called the 5' RACE reads with MiXCR. The profile shows roughly 17,000 distinct CDR3 sequences, nearly 7% of them singletons. These TCRs' antigens remain unknown. The time point: sample taken at primary tumor resection. Sequencing used lung tumor tissue, obtained at surgery. All receptors derive from a female donor with early-stage non-small cell lung cancer.

V usage is TRBV7-2 and J usage is TRBJ1-4; 9 bases are shared with TRBD1. Germline CDR1 is SGHTA and CDR2 is FQGNSA. CDR3 length: 16 amino acids. The V and J ends lost 3 bases and 9 bases, in that order; junction bases with no gene match: 11. For the CDR3, the DNA is TGTGCCAGCAGCTTGTCGCTGGGGACAGGGTCCCAAAAACTGTTTTTT. It is translated as CASSLSLGTGSQKLFF.

This clonotype was observed many times. CDR3 loop: CASRSDREGYTF. CDR3 sequence (DNA): TGTGCCAGCAGATCGGACAGGGAGGGCTACACCTTC. This chain connects TRBV12-3 or TRBV12-4 to TRBJ1-2, with TRBD1 matching 8 bases. V shed 6 bases, J shed 8 bases, and the junction held 5 bases outside the gene matches. The CDR3 totals 12 residues.

This clonotype was counted a few times. The chain employs TRBV30 and TRBJ1-3; D is ambiguous. Germline V gene sequence: CDR1 GTSNPN, CDR2 SVGIG (reference sequence). This CDR3 is 11 amino acids long. Trimming left V 5 bases short and J 8 bases short, with 10 bases between. CDR3 sequence reads: CAWGAGDTIYF. CDR3 DNA: TGTGCCTGGGGAGCCGGGGACACCATATATTTT. Full variable domain (outside the CDR3, taken from reference TRBV30 and TRBJ1-3): SQTIHQWPATLVQPVGSPLSLECTVEGTSNPNLYWYRQAAGRGLQLLFYSVGIGQISSEVPQNLSASRPQDRQFILSSKKLLLSDSGFYLCAWGAGDTIYFGEGSWLTVV.

This clonotype has a count of ten or more. The rearrangement joins TRBV24-1 to TRBJ2-3, with TRBD1 identical over 7 bases. Trimming removed 1 base from V and 2 bases from J; junction bases left unmatched: 5. Germline values: CDR1 KGHDR, CDR2 SFDVKD. The CDR3 is 16 residues long. This chain's CDR3 is CATSDLGGENTDTQYF. In nucleotides, the CDR3 is TGTGCCACCAGTGATTTAGGGGGCGAGAACACAGATACGCAGTATTTT.

The V and J genes are TRBV12-3 or TRBV12-4 and TRBJ2-3, with D maybe TRBD1 (7 bases). The ends were cut back, 9 bases at V and 1 base at J, with 17 bases in the middle. The CDR3 is 15 amino acids. Here the CDR3 DNA reads TGTGCCAGTACACCCAGGGGGGAGGGCACAGATACGCAGTATTTT. Protein: CASTPRGEGTDTQYF.

By share of the sample, this clonotype is medium-sized. V and J are TRBV5-1 and TRBJ2-5; no clear D. The CDR3 is 13 amino acids. V was cut by 0 bases and J by 3 bases, with 6 bases left in between. The V gene's germline CDR1 is SGHRS and CDR2 YFSETQ. CDR3 sequence (DNA): TGCGCCAGCAGCTTGGAGGTAAAAGAGACCCAGTACTTC. Its translation: CASSLEVKETQYF.

This clonotype was observed a handful of times. This chain joins TRBV4-2 and TRBJ2-3, with D perhaps matching TRBD2 (5 bases). V was pared by 6 bases and J by 4 bases, with 14 bases between. Germline values: CDR1 LGHNA, CDR2 YNFKEQ. The CDR3 runs 14 residues. The CDR3 is CASRTSRASDTQYF. In DNA, the CDR3 is TGTGCCAGCAGAACCTCGAGGGCCTCAGATACGCAGTATTTT.

Many counts were recorded for this clonotype. The chain couples TRBV24-1 to TRBJ1-1, with D hard to call. Looked up from germline, CDR1 is KGHDR and CDR2 is SFDVKD. Trimming removed 3 bases from V and 1 base from J, with 5 bases in between. This CDR3 region has 13 residues. CDR3 region: CATSDDANTEAFF. The CDR3 DNA sequence: TGTGCCACCAGTGATGACGCGAACACTGAAGCTTTCTTT.

This clonotype showed up many times. This rearrangement joins TRBV3-1 to TRBJ1-3; D may be TRBD1 (6 bases). This CDR3 contains 15 residues. The V end was cut by 4 bases, the J end by 4 bases, with 14 bases between. Germline values: CDR1 LGHDT, CDR2 YNNKEL (reference sequence). The CDR3 loop is CASSPKGGGGNTIYF. The CDR3 nucleotides read TGTGCCAGCAGCCCTAAGGGGGGGGGAGGAAACACCATATATTTT. Full variable domain (rest looked up from reference TRBV3-1 and TRBJ1-3): DTAVSQTPKYLVTQMGNDKSIKCEQNLGHDTMYWYKQDSKKFLKIMFSYNNKELIINETVPNRFSPKSPDKAHLNLHINSLELGDSAVYFCASSPKGGGGNTIYFGEGSWLTVV.

The chain is built from TRBV6-5 and TRBJ2-3; the match to TRBD2 covers 10 bases. V lost 5 bases and J lost 5; bases outside the gene matches: 4. Germline assignment: CDR1 MNHEY and CDR2 SVGAGI. This CDR3 region has 14 residues. CDR3 amino acids: CASSQRGGGDTQYF. CDR3 DNA: TGTGCCAGCAGTCAGCGGGGGGGCGGAGATACGCAGTATTTT.

This clonotype has ten or more counts. This chain links TRBV12-3 or TRBV12-4 with TRBJ2-2; possible D gene TRBD2, 8 bases. CDR3 length equals 18 residues. Trimming took off 1 base at V and 4 bases at J, with 19 bases between the two ends. The CDR3 coding sequence is TGTGCCAGCAGTTTAGTCGGGAGGGGCAGGGGGTTCACCGGGGAGCTGTTTTTT. This codes for CASSLVGRGRGFTGELFF.

This clonotype showed up just a few times. This chain joins TRBV10-3 and TRBJ1-3; no firm D call. The CDR3 has 15 residues. Trimming removed 0 bases from V and 4 bases from J, with 10 bases in between. Germline assignment: CDR1 ENHRY and CDR2 SYGVKD. CDR3 in amino acids: CAISESGQQGNTIYF. The CDR3 coding sequence is TGTGCCATCAGTGAGTCGGGCCAGCAAGGAAACACCATATATTTT.

The chain employs TRBV4-2 and TRBJ2-2; 7 nucleotides match TRBD2. Germline V gives CDR1 LGHNA, CDR2 YNFKEQ. This CDR3 spans 13 amino acids. The J segment lost 9 bases and the V segment lost 3 bases, leaving 4 bases of the junction unmatched. The CDR3 nucleotides are TGTGCCAGCAGCCAGGGAGGGGAGAGGGAGCTGTTTTTT. As protein: CASSQGGERELFF.

In its sample, this clonotype was seen many times. This chain uses TRBV24-1 with TRBJ2-1; 8 bases map to TRBD2. The V segment lost 3 bases and the J segment 4 bases; nucleotides outside the gene matches: 7. CDR1 and CDR2 from the germline V gene are KGHDR and SFDVKD. This CDR3 contains 16 residues. CDR3 amino acids: CATSDPSGGHYNEQFF. The CDR3 DNA sequence: TGTGCCACCAGTGATCCCAGCGGGGGCCATTACAATGAGCAGTTCTTC.

This clonotype was seen repeatedly, ten times or more. The chain carries TRBV20-1 and TRBJ1-5; D remains ambiguous. V lost 8 bases and J lost 0, with 17 bases in between. The V gene's germline CDR1 is DFQATT and CDR2 SNEGSKA (reference sequence). The CDR3 loop spans 15 amino acids. The DNA of the CDR3 is TGCAGTACCCCCCTGGGAGCTTCTAGCAATCAGCCCCAGCATTTT. Its translation: CSTPLGASSNQPQHF.

The sample holds many counts of this clonotype. The rearrangement links TRBV6-5 to TRBJ2-3, with D tentatively TRBD1 (5 bases). V lost 7 bases to trimming and J lost 9 bases, with 8 bases between them. Germline-derived CDR1 and CDR2 are MNHEY and SVGAGI. This CDR3 region has 10 residues. The CDR3 DNA reads TGTGCCAGCACAGGGTTGACGCAGTATTTT. It codes for CASTGLTQYF.

For this clonotype: This clone may be a read error of a much larger clone one base away. The conserved phenylalanine or tryptophan normally closing the CDR3 is absent here, so this likely arose from a read error. DNA of the CDR3: TGTGCCAGCAGCCATGAGCCGGGCGGGGAGCTGTTTTTA. Translated: CASSHEPGGELFL. This sequence joins TRBV16 and TRBJ2-2, with D unclear. Germline V gene sequence: CDR1 KGHSY, CDR2 FQNENV. Trimming stripped 3 bases from V and 7 bases from J, with 9 bases between. The CDR3 is 13 amino acids.

By share, this clonotype ranks as medium-sized. This chain connects TRBV7-3 to TRBJ2-2, with D possibly TRBD2 on 6 matching bases. Germline V gene data show CDR1 as SGHTA and CDR2 as FQGTGA. Trimming stripped 5 bases from V and 5 bases from J, with 12 bases between. The CDR3 spans 14 residues. Here the CDR3 DNA reads TGTGCCAGCAGCATGGAGGCGGGGACCGGGGAGCTGTTTTTT. The encoded protein is CASSMEAGTGELFF.

In this sample, this clonotype turned up many times. V gene TRBV28 combines with J gene TRBJ1-2; unclear D gene. Germline-derived CDR1 and CDR2 are MDHEN and SYDVKM. The CDR3 is 14 amino acids. The germline V and J ends were trimmed by 5 bases and 4 bases, with 14 bases remaining between them. Here the CDR3 reads CASSNMGFPYGYTF. In nucleotides, the CDR3 is TGTGCCAGCAGTAATATGGGGTTCCCCTATGGCTACACCTTC.

This clonotype has a count of ten or more. The chain is built from TRBV6-5 and TRBJ2-5; TRBD2 might be the D (6 bases). CDR3 length: 14 residues. The V gene lost 2 bases and the J gene lost 3 bases, with 10 bases spanning the gap. Germline V CDR1 and CDR2: MNHEY, SVGAGI. The CDR3 DNA is TGTGCCAGCAGTTACGCGTCGGGGGAAGAGACCCAGTACTTC. Its protein product is CASSYASGEETQYF.

This clonotype was observed a handful of times. This chain uses TRBV30 with TRBJ1-5, with 9 bases fitting TRBD1. Germline V gene sequence: CDR1 GTSNPN, CDR2 SVGIG (reference sequence). This CDR3 contains 13 residues. The junction had 5 bases not matched to a gene; V was cut back by 5 bases and J by 6 bases. Here the CDR3 reads CAWDRGMGQPQHF. DNA for the CDR3: TGTGCCTGGGACAGGGGGATGGGTCAGCCCCAGCATTTT.

V usage is TRBV5-6 and J usage is TRBJ2-7; D may match TRBD1 or TRBD2 (5 bases each). CDR3 length: 13 residues. CDR1 and CDR2 (germline): SGHDT, YYEEEE. V lost 1 base, J lost 5 bases, and 10 bases lay in between. The CDR3 sequence is CASSLPGTHEQYF. The CDR3 coding sequence is TGTGCCAGCAGCTTGCCAGGGACGCACGAGCAGTACTTC.

This clonotype was counted ten times or more. The gene calls are TRBV4-1 and TRBJ1-1, with TRBD1 identical over 10 bases. The CDR3 has 15 amino acids. Germline V CDR1 and CDR2: MGHRA, YSYEKL. Losses at the gene ends were 4 bases for V and 2 bases for J; bases not matched to a gene: 4. The CDR3 DNA reads as TGCGCCAGCAGCCCCGGACAGGGGGACAACACTGAAGCTTTCTTT. It specifies CASSPGQGDNTEAFF.